This TCR beta chain was recorded in a study of CXCR3-negative and CXCR3-positive naive CD8 T cells. Study-wide results and limits: Comparison of naive cells showed more hydrophobic TRB CDR3s in CXCR3-positive than in CXCR3-negative naive cells.

The CDR3 contains 16 residues. Germline V CDR1 and CDR2: MGHRA, YSYEKL. Per CD8+ T cell subset, triplicate sorts of fewer than 350,000 cells each were done. The authors prepared UMI-labeled TRB cDNA libraries by 5' RACE. From the 5' RACE reads, TCRdb lists one entry per CDR3 protein and no DNA. Listed are under 150,000 distinct CDR3 sequences; under 0.75% falls within the top ten. Details on this clonotype: Its specificity is not known.

The chain is built from TRBV4-1 and TRBJ2-1; TCRdb's D call, TRBD2, is unchecked because there is no DNA. This sequence was found in a human donor in good health. Some clones in this sample may be carry-over from other donors' samples. The sample taken for sequencing was naive CXCR3+ CD8+ T cells from blood. This sample's subset: CD45RO-CCR7+CD27+CD95- naive CD8+ T cells expressing CXCR3 (TNR3+). Here the CDR3 reads CASSHPAGTSNGEQFF.